These T cell receptor beta chains were read from a single sample in a study of vaccination effects on CD4 cells after COVID-19. These receptors have no known antigen. Only in-frame clones appear in the TCRdb table, and some are missing; sequencing was by immunoSEQ multiplex PCR. The sample includes more than 11,000 clones, over 60% of them seen just once. Specimen: CD4+ T cells from PBMCs cultured with SARS-CoV-2 spike peptides, collected after COVID-19 vaccination. The receptor set was obtained from a human donor who received a COVID-19 vaccine. Each CDR3 is given with its conserved first and last residue. The order of the fields is clone size, J gene, V gene, D gene, CDR3 DNA, CDR3 protein. A D gene is named only where the DNA matches it firmly. Clone size is given for some rows only: seen once, a few or many times, or a class if the clone is expanded.

size: NA
J: TRBJ2-7
V: TRBV4-1
D: TRBD2
DNA: TGCGCCAGCAGCCAATTCGCTAGCGGGGAGGGAGAGCAGTACTTC
CDR3: CASSQFASGEGEQYF

size: few
J: TRBJ1-5
V: TRBV4-1
D: TRBD1
DNA: TGCGCCAGCAGCGAAGGGACAGCCCTAAATAGCAATCAGCCCCAGCATTTT
CDR3: CASSEGTALNSNQPQHF

size: NA
J: TRBJ2-3
V: TRBV5-1
D: TRBD2
DNA: TGCGCCAGCAGCGCTAGCGGGACGGTAGATACGCAGTATTTT
CDR3: CASSASGTVDTQYF

size: NA
J: TRBJ2-7
V: TRBV29-1
D: NA
DNA: TGCAGCGTGACCGGGACCGTTCGGTACGAGCAGTACTTC
CDR3: CSVTGTVRYEQYF

size: once
J: TRBJ1-4
V: TRBV5-1
D: NA
DNA: TGCGCCAGCAGAAGAGGGGACAATGAAAAACTGTTTTTT
CDR3: CASRRGDNEKLFF

size: NA
J: TRBJ2-5
V: TRBV4-2
D: TRBD1
DNA: TGTGCCAGCAGCCCACAGGGGGCGCCGATGGAGACCCAGTACTTC
CDR3: CASSPQGAPMETQYF

size: NA
J: TRBJ1-2
V: TRBV4-1
D: NA
DNA: TGCGCCAGCAGCCAAGCCAGGGTTACCCGGCGCTATGGCTACACCTTC
CDR3: CASSQARVTRRYGYTF

size: NA
J: TRBJ1-3
V: TRBV18
D: NA
DNA: TGTGCCAGCTCACCCCCAACTCGTGGAAACACCATATATTTT
CDR3: CASSPPTRGNTIYF

size: NA
J: TRBJ1-1
V: TRBV7-2
D: TRBD1
DNA: TGTGCCAGCAGCTTAAGGCAGGGGGGAGCTTTCTTT
CDR3: CASSLRQGGAFF

size: NA
J: TRBJ2-7
V: TRBV20-1
D: TRBD1
DNA: TGCAGTGCTAGTGGGACAGGGGCCAACGAGCAGTACTTC
CDR3: CSASGTGANEQYF

size: NA
J: TRBJ2-1
V: TRBV15
D: NA
DNA: TGTGCCACCCATGACACAGGGTTCCGTGGCTCAAGGGAGCAGTTCTTC
CDR3: CATHDTGFRGSREQFF

size: few
J: TRBJ1-5
V: TRBV7-9
D: NA
DNA: TGTGCCAGCAGCTTATCACTGTCAGGGGTCAATCAGCCCCAGCATTTT
CDR3: CASSLSLSGVNQPQHF

size: NA
J: TRBJ1-1
V: TRBV5-6
D: NA
DNA: TGTGCCAGCAGCTTGGTACCCGCCGGGGACACTGAAGCTTTCTTT
CDR3: CASSLVPAGDTEAFF

size: NA
J: TRBJ1-5
V: TRBV4-3
D: NA
DNA: TGCGCCAGCAGCCTAAATACTAATCAGCCCCAGCATTTT
CDR3: CASSLNTNQPQHF

size: NA
J: TRBJ1-6
V: TRBV6-5
D: NA
DNA: TGTGCCAGCAGTTACAGGGGTGGTTCACCCCTCCACTTT
CDR3: CASSYRGGSPLHF

size: once
J: TRBJ1-2
V: TRBV12-3/TRBV12-4
D: NA
DNA: TGTGCCAGCAGCGCGCAGGGTCGGGGCTACACCTTC
CDR3: CASSAQGRGYTF

size: once
J: TRBJ1-1
V: TRBV3-1/TRBV3-2
D: NA
DNA: TGTGCCAGCAGCCAACCGATTATTCAAGCTTTCTTT
CDR3: CASSQPIIQAFF

size: few
J: TRBJ2-1
V: TRBV5-1
D: NA
DNA: TGCGCCAGCAGTATGGGAGAAGCGTACAATGAGCAGTTCTTC
CDR3: CASSMGEAYNEQFF

size: few
J: TRBJ1-5
V: TRBV6-2/TRBV6-3
D: NA
DNA: TGTGCCAGCAGTTACGGTGGGGGGCGTCAGCCCCAGCATTTT
CDR3: CASSYGGGRQPQHF

size: NA
J: TRBJ2-3
V: TRBV6-5
D: NA
DNA: TGTGCCAGCACCCAGACTAGCACAGATACGCAGTATTTT
CDR3: CASTQTSTDTQYF

size: NA
J: TRBJ2-7
V: TRBV7-9
D: TRBD2
DNA: TGTGCCAGCAGCTCCGGACTAGCGGGAGCCGAGCAGTACTTC
CDR3: CASSSGLAGAEQYF

size: NA
J: TRBJ2-1
V: TRBV5-8
D: TRBD2
DNA: TGTGCCAGCAGCGCGGGACTAGCGGGATCCTACAATGAGCAGTTCTTC
CDR3: CASSAGLAGSYNEQFF

size: NA
J: TRBJ2-1
V: TRBV19
D: TRBD1
DNA: TGTGCCAGTAGTTCCGGACAGGGGGGAATCAATGAGCAGTTCTTC
CDR3: CASSSGQGGINEQFF

size: NA
J: TRBJ1-2
V: TRBV9
D: TRBD1
DNA: TGTGCCAGCAGCGTAGAGGGACAGGGGGTCTATGGCTACACCTTC
CDR3: CASSVEGQGVYGYTF

size: NA
J: TRBJ2-1
V: TRBV11-2
D: NA
DNA: TGTGCCAGCAGCCAAGTCGCCCGCCGGACAGTCCGCAATGAGCAGTTCTTC
CDR3: CASSQVARRTVRNEQFF

size: NA
J: TRBJ2-5
V: TRBV5-1
D: NA
DNA: TGCGCCAGCAGTCTGGAACGTGAGGAGACCCAGTACTTC
CDR3: CASSLEREETQYF

size: NA
J: TRBJ2-3
V: TRBV19
D: TRBD1
DNA: TGTGCCAGTAGTATTTTCGGGACAGAACTCTCAGATACGCAGTATTTT
CDR3: CASSIFGTELSDTQYF

size: NA
J: TRBJ1-2
V: TRBV18
D: TRBD1
DNA: TGTGCCAGCTCACCGCTCGGGACAGGGGGCGCGGGAAACTATGGCTACACCTTC
CDR3: CASSPLGTGGAGNYGYTF

size: medium-sized
J: TRBJ1-5
V: TRBV6-5
D: NA
DNA: TGTGCCAGCACCGTACTTGACGGTCAGCCCCAGCATTTT
CDR3: CASTVLDGQPQHF

size: NA
J: TRBJ1-1
V: TRBV5-1
D: TRBD1
DNA: TGCGCCAGCAGCCCCGGACAGGGCGGCTGGGTGAACACTGAAGCTTTCTTT
CDR3: CASSPGQGGWVNTEAFF

size: NA
J: TRBJ1-1
V: TRBV5-1
D: NA
DNA: TGCGCCAGCAGCCCTTCTGGCAGGGACGGACTGAACACTGAAGCTTTCTTT
CDR3: CASSPSGRDGLNTEAFF

size: NA
J: TRBJ2-5
V: TRBV6-6
D: TRBD2
DNA: TGTGCCAGCAGTCGAGGGACTAGCGGGGGAGGAGAGACCCAGTACTTC
CDR3: CASSRGTSGGGETQYF

size: NA
J: TRBJ1-1
V: TRBV7-2
D: TRBD1
DNA: TGTGCCAGCAGTTTGGACAGGTTGAACACTGAAGCTTTCTTT
CDR3: CASSLDRLNTEAFF

size: NA
J: TRBJ2-1
V: TRBV24-1
D: TRBD2
DNA: TGTGCCGCGCTAACTAGCGGGAGCGGCAATGAGCAGTTCTTC
CDR3: CAALTSGSGNEQFF

size: NA
J: TRBJ2-6
V: TRBV7-9
D: TRBD1
DNA: TGTGCCAGCAGCTTATACCCCCGAGGACAGGAGTCCAACGTCCTGACTTTC
CDR3: CASSLYPRGQESNVLTF

size: few
J: TRBJ1-2
V: TRBV6-5
D: NA
DNA: TGTGCCAGCAGCTCGACCCGGAGGGGAGCTTATGGCTACACCTTC
CDR3: CASSSTRRGAYGYTF

size: once
J: TRBJ1-3
V: TRBV30
D: NA
DNA: TGTGCCTGGAGTACAGGACAGGGAAACACCATATATTTT
CDR3: CAWSTGQGNTIYF

size: once
J: TRBJ1-1
V: TRBV2
D: NA
DNA: TGTGCCAGCAGTACCGGGACTCTCGGTGAAGCTTTCTTT
CDR3: CASSTGTLGEAFF

size: NA
J: TRBJ1-2
V: TRBV30
D: TRBD1
DNA: TGTGCCTGGACGGACAGGATCACTAGGGGCTACACCTTC
CDR3: CAWTDRITRGYTF

size: NA
J: TRBJ1-1
V: TRBV21-1
D: NA
DNA: TGTGCCAGCAGCGTGGAAGGGGGGCGAGGGGACACTGAAGCTTTCTTT
CDR3: CASSVEGGRGDTEAFF

size: NA
J: TRBJ2-3
V: TRBV9
D: NA
DNA: TGTGCCAGCAGCCCAAGGACGACTGGGGGGCGATCAGATACGCAGTATTTT
CDR3: CASSPRTTGGRSDTQYF

size: once
J: TRBJ1-2
V: TRBV28
D: TRBD1
DNA: TGTGCCACCATACTACATACAGGGGATTCCGGCTACACCTTC
CDR3: CATILHTGDSGYTF

size: NA
J: TRBJ2-1
V: TRBV7-2
D: TRBD2
DNA: TGTGCCAGCAGTCTAGCGGGGGGGCGATACAATGAGCAGTTCTTC
CDR3: CASSLAGGRYNEQFF

size: medium-sized
J: TRBJ1-4
V: TRBV24-1
D: TRBD1
DNA: TGTGCCACCAGTGATTCGCCGGGACAGGGAGATGAAAAACTGTTTTTT
CDR3: CATSDSPGQGDEKLFF

size: few
J: TRBJ1-2
V: TRBV2
D: TRBD1
DNA: TGTGCCAGCAGTGTATACGGGACAGGGGATGGCTACACCTTC
CDR3: CASSVYGTGDGYTF

size: NA
J: TRBJ2-3
V: TRBV15
D: NA
DNA: TGTGCCACCACCTCCGGGCCTAGTACAGATACGCAGTATTTT
CDR3: CATTSGPSTDTQYF

size: NA
J: TRBJ2-7
V: TRBV6-5
D: TRBD1
DNA: TGTGCCAGCAGGAACAGGGGCGTCTACTACGAGCAGTACTTC
CDR3: CASRNRGVYYEQYF

size: once
J: TRBJ1-5
V: TRBV6-7
D: NA
DNA: TGTGCCAGCAGCTCCAATACATATAATAGCAATCAGCCCCAGCATTTT
CDR3: CASSSNTYNSNQPQHF

size: NA
J: TRBJ1-2
V: TRBV30
D: NA
DNA: TGTGCCTGGGCACAGGGTGGCGGCTACACCTTC
CDR3: CAWAQGGGYTF

size: NA
J: TRBJ2-7
V: TRBV7-2
D: TRBD1
DNA: TGTGCCAGCAGCTTGGGACAGGGCTTCTACGAGCAGTACTTC
CDR3: CASSLGQGFYEQYF

size: NA
J: TRBJ1-2
V: TRBV27
D: NA
DNA: TGTGCCAGCAGTTATGGAGACAACAGAGATGGCTACACCTTC
CDR3: CASSYGDNRDGYTF

size: NA
J: TRBJ2-4
V: TRBV5-5
D: NA
DNA: TGTGCCAGCAGCTTGCCCGGGGGGCCCGGTGCCAAAAACATTCAGTACTTC
CDR3: CASSLPGGPGAKNIQYF

size: NA
J: TRBJ2-5
V: TRBV15
D: TRBD2
DNA: TGTGCCACCAGCGCGCGGACTAGCGGAGCCAGGACCCAGTACTTC
CDR3: CATSARTSGARTQYF